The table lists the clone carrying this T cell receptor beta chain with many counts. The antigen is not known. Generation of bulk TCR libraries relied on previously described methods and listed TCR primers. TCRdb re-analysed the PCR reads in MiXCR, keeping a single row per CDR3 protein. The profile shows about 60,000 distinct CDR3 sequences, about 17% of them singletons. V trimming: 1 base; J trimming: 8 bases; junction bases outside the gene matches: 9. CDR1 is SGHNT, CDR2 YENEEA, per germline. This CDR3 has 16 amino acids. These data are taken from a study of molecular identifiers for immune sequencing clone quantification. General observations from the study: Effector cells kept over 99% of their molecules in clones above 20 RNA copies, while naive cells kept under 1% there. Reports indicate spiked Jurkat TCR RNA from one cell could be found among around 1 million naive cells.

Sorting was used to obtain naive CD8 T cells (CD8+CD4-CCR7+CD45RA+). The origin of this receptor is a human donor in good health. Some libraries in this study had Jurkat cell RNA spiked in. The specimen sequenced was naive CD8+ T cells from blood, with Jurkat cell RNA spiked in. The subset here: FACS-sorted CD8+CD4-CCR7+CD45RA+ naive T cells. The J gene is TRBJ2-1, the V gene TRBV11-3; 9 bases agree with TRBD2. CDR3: CASSLVLRGRADEQFF. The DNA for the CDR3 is TGTGCCAGCAGCTTAGTATTACGCGGGAGGGCCGATGAGCAGTTCTTC.